This is a list of T cell receptor beta chains from one sample in a study of T cell responses to AZD1222 COVID-19 vaccine. Profiled with immunoSEQ multiplex PCR; TCRdb holds only in-frame clones, not every one. Of 130,000 or so clones in the sample, approximately 88% are singletons; the top ten hold around 5%. Source: peripheral blood, taken 28 days after the second AZD1222 dose. These receptors all stem from an adult who received the AZD1222 COVID-19 vaccine. CDR3s include the opening cysteine and the closing phenylalanine or tryptophan. D genes are given only for firm matches. The listing skips clone size in some rows; elsewhere it reads once, few, many or a size class.

D gene	V gene	J gene	clone size	CDR3 protein	CDR3 DNA
TRBD2	TRBV4-3	TRBJ2-5	few	CASSQDRGGPETQYF	TGCGCCAGCAGCCAAGATCGGGGGGGTCCGGAGACCCAGTACTTC
.	TRBV12-3/TRBV12-4	TRBJ2-2	.	CASSLGTGELFF	TGTGCCAGCAGTTTAGGCACCGGGGAGCTGTTTTTT
TRBD2	TRBV5-4	TRBJ2-2	.	CASSFGFFSGGSNTGELFF	TGTGCCAGCAGCTTCGGGTTTTTTAGCGGGGGGTCGAACACCGGGGAGCTGTTTTTT
.	TRBV28	TRBJ2-2	.	CASKRGVGELFF	TGTGCCAGCAAAAGGGGCGTGGGGGAGCTGTTTTTT
.	TRBV13	TRBJ1-3	.	CASSLYGASGNTIYF	TGTGCCAGCAGCTTATATGGGGCATCAGGAAACACCATATATTTT
.	TRBV5-1	TRBJ2-3	.	CASSWLGGTDTQYF	TGCGCCAGCAGCTGGTTGGGCGGCACAGATACGCAGTATTTT
.	TRBV10-3	TRBJ1-2	.	CAISEGQIANYGYTF	TGTGCCATCAGTGAGGGACAGATAGCTAACTATGGCTACACCTTC
.	TRBV5-4	TRBJ2-7	.	CASSFGASGFTHEQYF	TGTGCCAGCAGCTTTGGGGCCTCCGGATTTACCCACGAGCAGTACTTC
TRBD2	TRBV7-3	TRBJ2-1	.	CASSLLAGAGDNEQFF	TGTGCCAGCAGCCTCTTAGCGGGGGCCGGGGACAATGAGCAGTTCTTC
.	TRBV11-2	TRBJ2-1	.	CASSSSGAASSYNEQFF	TGTGCCAGCAGCTCGAGTGGGGCGGCAAGCTCCTACAATGAGCAGTTCTTC
TRBD1	TRBV4-1	TRBJ2-3	.	CASSQIQGAYDTQYF	TGCGCCAGCAGCCAAATACAGGGGGCATATGATACGCAGTATTTT
TRBD1	TRBV28	TRBJ2-3	once	CASSLLGFRDRPTDTQYF	TGTGCCAGCAGTTTGCTAGGCTTCCGGGACAGGCCCACAGATACGCAGTATTTT
TRBD2	TRBV5-1	TRBJ2-1	.	CASSSILAGYNEQFF	TGCGCCAGCAGCTCTATTCTAGCGGGCTACAATGAGCAGTTCTTC
.	TRBV6-5	TRBJ2-5	.	CASRIRWTQYF	TGTGCCAGCAGAATCCGTTGGACCCAGTACTTC
.	TRBV24-1	TRBJ1-1	.	CATSVTEISGTEAFF	TGTGCCACCAGTGTGACTGAGATAAGTGGCACTGAAGCTTTCTTT
.	TRBV9	TRBJ2-3	.	CASSVAWRADTQYF	TGTGCCAGCAGCGTAGCTTGGCGAGCAGATACGCAGTATTTT
.	TRBV5-4	TRBJ2-5	few	CASSTQETQYF	TGTGCCAGCAGCACCCAAGAGACCCAGTACTTC
.	TRBV27	TRBJ1-1	few	CASSQAGEGTEAFF	TGTGCCAGCAGCCAGGCGGGGGAAGGCACTGAAGCTTTCTTT
.	TRBV18	TRBJ2-7	.	CASSPPVPRDEQYF	TGTGCCAGCTCACCACCAGTGCCTCGGGACGAGCAGTACTTC
TRBD1	TRBV5-1	TRBJ2-1	.	CASSRQGADEQFF	TGCGCCAGCAGCCGACAGGGGGCAGATGAGCAGTTCTTC